Presented here are 5 T cell receptor beta chains from one specimen sequenced in a study of shared clonotypes between healthy human individuals (dated by TCRdb to 2019 to 2021). For the CD8 naive samples, CD45RO-negative cells were positively selected for CCR7, yielding a CD45RA+CCR7+ population from which TemRA cells were excluded. Libraries came from the immunoSEQ multiplex PCR assay. In its TCRdb copy, this immuneACCESS table keeps in-frame sequences only and misses some clones. Where compared with another copy, unresolved V genes explain less than half of these, and the others have no known cause. The sample table records around 2,000,000 clones; around 96% of these occur just once. The ten largest clones add up to more than 0.95% of the sample. The sample consisted of naive CD8+ T cells sorted from blood. In the paper's terms, the cell subset or site label means: CD45RA+CCR7+. These receptors were obtained from a man younger than 35 in good health.

The V and J genes are TRBV5-8 and TRBJ1-6, with D hard to call. In germline, CDR1 is SGHTS, CDR2 YDEGEE. The CDR3 is made up of 17 amino acids. V lost 0 bases, J lost 0 bases, and 10 bases lay in between. Here the CDR3 reads CASSLVSGSSYNSPLHF. DNA for the CDR3: TGTGCCAGCAGCTTGGTCAGCGGGAGCTCCTATAATTCACCCCTCCACTTT.

Note on this clone: This specimen includes other DNA sequences encoding the same CDR3. The chain has TRBV27 and TRBJ1-1; possible D gene TRBD1, 5 bases. The V gene lost 5 bases and the J gene lost 5 bases, with 12 bases spanning the gap. Germline loops: CDR1 MNHEY, CDR2 SMNVEV (reference sequence). The CDR3 has 13 amino acids. The CDR3 protein is CASSPWGGTEAFF. CDR3 nucleotide sequence: TGTGCCAGCAGTCCGTGGGGGGGAACTGAAGCTTTCTTT.

The rearrangement uses TRBV5-1 and TRBJ2-7, with 8 positions matching TRBD2. The junction had 8 bases not matched to a gene; V was cut back by 4 bases and J by 5 bases. There are 14 residues in the CDR3. Germline V gene lookup returns CDR1 SGHRS and CDR2 YFSETQ. The DNA for the CDR3 is TGCGCCAGCAGCCCGTATAGTAGCGGGAACGAGCAGTACTTC. It specifies CASSPYSSGNEQYF.

V and J are TRBV5-1 and TRBJ2-7, with D hard to call. Between the trimmed V and J ends, which lost 0 bases and 5 bases, there was a span of 15 bases. Looked up from germline, CDR1 is SGHRS and CDR2 is YFSETQ. The length of the CDR3 is 15 residues. The CDR3 here is CASSLGPPFQDEQYF. The CDR3 region has the DNA TGCGCCAGCAGCTTGGGGCCACCTTTCCAGGACGAGCAGTACTTC.

The chain has TRBV30 and TRBJ1-1, with TRBD1 matching over 9 bases. Germline CDR1 and CDR2: GTSNPN and SVGIG (reference sequence). The junction had 0 bases not matched to a gene; V was cut back by 0 bases and J by 10 bases. CDR3 length: 11 residues. CDR3 coding DNA: TGTGCCTGGAGTGTACAGGGGGCAGCTTTCTTT. The encoded protein is CAWSVQGAAFF.